The rows below give T cell receptor beta chains drawn from one sample of a study of blood T cell repertoires in COVID-19. Here immunoSEQ multiplex PCR was the method, and the copy in TCRdb shows in-frame clones only, minus some. The table includes 76,000 or so clones, around nine tenths detected once. The material sequenced was peripheral blood. All receptors derive from a human donor in a cohort sampled during active COVID-19. Each CDR3 is given with its conserved first and last residue. A D gene is named only where the DNA matches it firmly. Clone size is not always given. Where it is, it says once, few, many or a class for expanded clones.

TRBD2,TRBV3-1/TRBV3-2,.,TRBJ2-3,TGTGCCAGCAGCCAGGGACTAGCGGGGGGCCGTACAGATACGCAGTATTTT,CASSQGLAGGRTDTQYF
TRBD1,TRBV4-3,few,TRBJ1-1,TGCGCCAGCAGCCAAGCGCAGGGGGCTGCTTTCTTT,CASSQAQGAAFF
TRBD1,TRBV7-2,.,TRBJ2-7,TGTGCCAGCAGCTACGGACAGGGAACCTACGAGCAGTACTTC,CASSYGQGTYEQYF
TRBD2,TRBV7-2,.,TRBJ2-5,TGTGCCAGCAGCTTACCAGCGGGGCTACAAGAGACCCAGTACTTC,CASSLPAGLQETQYF
TRBD1,TRBV28,once,TRBJ1-1,TGTGCCAGCACCAGAGGACAGGTCCAGCGGGAAGCTTTCTTT,CASTRGQVQREAFF
.,TRBV2,.,TRBJ1-1,TGTGCCAGCAGTGATTCAGGGGTGAACACTGAAGCTTTCTTT,CASSDSGVNTEAFF
.,TRBV4-1,.,TRBJ2-5,TGCGCCAGCAGCCACCTCGGGGTCCCGCCGGGTGTCGGAGAGACCCAGTACTTC,CASSHLGVPPGVGETQYF
.,TRBV7-9,once,TRBJ2-5,TGTGCCAGCAGATTCCAGGGCGCCGAGACCCAGTACTTC,CASRFQGAETQYF
TRBD1,TRBV10-3,.,TRBJ2-1,TGTGCCATCAAACAGGGGGAAGACAATGAGCAGTTCTTC,CAIKQGEDNEQFF
TRBD2,TRBV27,.,TRBJ2-7,TGTGCCAGCAGCGACTCTAGCGGGCGCCCCTACGAGCAGTACTTC,CASSDSSGRPYEQYF
.,TRBV19,once,TRBJ1-6,TGTGCCAGTAGTGTCAGGGGAGCTTCACCCCTCCACTTT,CASSVRGASPLHF
TRBD1,TRBV5-1,.,TRBJ1-4,TGCGCCAGCAGCTTGCCGGGGACAGGGAATGAAAAACTGTTTTTT,CASSLPGTGNEKLFF
.,TRBV4-1,few,TRBJ2-2,TGCGCCAGCAGCGTGGGGGCCACCGGGGAGCTGTTTTTT,CASSVGATGELFF
.,TRBV12-3/TRBV12-4,.,TRBJ1-2,TGTGCCAGCAGTTTAAACAGAGTCTATGGCTACACCTTC,CASSLNRVYGYTF
TRBD1,TRBV12-3/TRBV12-4,.,TRBJ2-5,TGTGCCAGCAGTTTATTGAGGGGGCGGGCCCAGTACTTC,CASSLLRGRAQYF
.,TRBV18,once,TRBJ1-4,TGTGCCAGCTCCGGACAGTCGGTTCGTGAAAAACTGTTTTTT,CASSGQSVREKLFF
TRBD2,TRBV7-2,.,TRBJ2-5,TGTGCCAGCAGCTTAGCGGGACTAGCGGGGGACCAAGAGACCCAGTACTTC,CASSLAGLAGDQETQYF
TRBD2,TRBV5-6,.,TRBJ2-5,TGTGCCAGCAGCTCCCGACGGGAGCGGGGGGTGTTCCAAGAGACCCAGTACTTC,CASSSRRERGVFQETQYF
.,TRBV7-9,.,TRBJ2-1,TGTGCCAGTATTAGCGGAGGCTACAATGAGCAGTTCTTC,CASISGGYNEQFF
TRBD2,TRBV5-1,.,TRBJ2-3,TGCGCCAGCAGCTCAGCGGGACTAGCGGGGGGGAGTACGCAGTATTTT,CASSSAGLAGGSTQYF
.,TRBV4-1,.,TRBJ2-7,TGCGCCAGCAGCCAAGTAGAGGGTGCGGGCTCCTACGAGCAGTACTTC,CASSQVEGAGSYEQYF
.,TRBV4-1,.,TRBJ1-6,TGCGCCAGCAGCCAAGAAAACAGAGTTAATTCACCCCTCCACTTT,CASSQENRVNSPLHF
TRBD2,TRBV7-3,.,TRBJ2-1,TGTGCCAGCAGCACAAGCGGGGGGGCCTACAATGAGCAGTTCTTC,CASSTSGGAYNEQFF
TRBD1,TRBV2,once,TRBJ1-5,TGTGCCAGCAGTCTACAGACAGGGACTAATCAGCCCCAGCATTTT,CASSLQTGTNQPQHF
.,TRBV10-3,once,TRBJ1-2,TGTGCCATCAGTGAGTACGCTACGGACTATGGCTACACCTTC,CAISEYATDYGYTF
TRBD1,TRBV7-2,once,TRBJ1-5,TGTGCCAGCAGCTTAGGACAGGGGAATCAGCCCCAGCATTTT,CASSLGQGNQPQHF